This T cell receptor (beta chain) was retrieved from a study of blood T cell repertoires in COVID-19. Germline loops: CDR1 SGDLS, CDR2 YYNGEE. The CDR3 length is 16 residues. V dropped 0 bases and J dropped 2; count of bases not matched to a gene: 6. The method was immunoSEQ multiplex PCR; TCRdb's version includes in-frame clones alone and lacks a portion of them. Seen here are 430,000 or so clones, about 88% observed once, and the top ten hold about 1.5%. V usage is TRBV9 and J usage is TRBJ2-3; 7 bases map to TRBD2. The sample consisted of PBMCs or T cells enriched from blood (not recorded which). The sequence came from a young woman who had been exposed to COVID-19. The CDR3 is CASSVATSPNTDTQYF. Written as DNA, the CDR3 is TGTGCCAGCAGCGTAGCGACTAGCCCAAACACAGATACGCAGTATTTT.